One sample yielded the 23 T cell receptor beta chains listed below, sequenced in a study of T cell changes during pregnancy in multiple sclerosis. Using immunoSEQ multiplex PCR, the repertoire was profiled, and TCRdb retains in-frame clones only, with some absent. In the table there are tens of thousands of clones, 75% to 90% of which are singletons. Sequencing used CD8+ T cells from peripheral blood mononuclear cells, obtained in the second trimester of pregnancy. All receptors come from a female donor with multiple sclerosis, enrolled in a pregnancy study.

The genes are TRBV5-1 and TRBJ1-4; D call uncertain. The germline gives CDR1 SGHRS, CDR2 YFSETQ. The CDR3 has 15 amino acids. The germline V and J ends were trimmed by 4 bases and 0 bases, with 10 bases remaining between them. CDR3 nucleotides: TGCGCCAGCAGCGTATTTTCGTCAACTAATGAAAAACTGTTTTTT. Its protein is CASSVFSSTNEKLFF.

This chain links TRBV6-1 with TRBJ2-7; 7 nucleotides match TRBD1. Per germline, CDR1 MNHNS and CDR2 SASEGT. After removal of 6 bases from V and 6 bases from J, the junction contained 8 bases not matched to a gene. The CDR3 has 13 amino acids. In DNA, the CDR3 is TGTGCCAGCAGATTCCCAGGGGGTTCCGAGCAGTACTTC. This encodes CASRFPGGSEQYF.

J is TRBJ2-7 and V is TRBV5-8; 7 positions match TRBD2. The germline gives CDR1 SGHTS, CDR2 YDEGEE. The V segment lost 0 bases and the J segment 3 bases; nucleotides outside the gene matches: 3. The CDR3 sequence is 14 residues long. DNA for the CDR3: TGTGCCAGCAGCTTGGTGTCTAGCGGCTACGAGCAGTACTTC. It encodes CASSLVSSGYEQYF.

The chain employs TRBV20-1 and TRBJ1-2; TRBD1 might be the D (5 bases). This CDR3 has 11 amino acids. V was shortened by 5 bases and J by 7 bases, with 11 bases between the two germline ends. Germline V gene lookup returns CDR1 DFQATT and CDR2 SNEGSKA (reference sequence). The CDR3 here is CSAAGSGGYTF. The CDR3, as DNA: TGCAGTGCTGCAGGGTCCGGTGGCTACACCTTC.

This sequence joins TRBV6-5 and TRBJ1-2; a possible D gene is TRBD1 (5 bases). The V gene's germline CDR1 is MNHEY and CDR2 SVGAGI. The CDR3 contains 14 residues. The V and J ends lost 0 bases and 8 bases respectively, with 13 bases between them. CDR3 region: CASSYSGGEAGYTF. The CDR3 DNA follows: TGTGCCAGCAGTTACTCGGGAGGGGAGGCGGGCTACACCTTC.

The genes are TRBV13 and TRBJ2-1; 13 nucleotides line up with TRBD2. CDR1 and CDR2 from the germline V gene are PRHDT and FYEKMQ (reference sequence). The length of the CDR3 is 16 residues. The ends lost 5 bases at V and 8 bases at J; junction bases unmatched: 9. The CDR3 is CASSQGTSGGADEQFF. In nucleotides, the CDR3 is TGTGCCAGCAGCCAGGGCACTAGCGGGGGGGCGGATGAGCAGTTCTTC.

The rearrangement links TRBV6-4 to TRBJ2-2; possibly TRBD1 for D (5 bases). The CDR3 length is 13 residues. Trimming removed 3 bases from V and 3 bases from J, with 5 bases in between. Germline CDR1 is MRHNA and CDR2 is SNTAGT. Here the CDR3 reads CASSEGDTGELFF. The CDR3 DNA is TGTGCCAGCAGTGAAGGGGACACCGGGGAGCTGTTTTTT.

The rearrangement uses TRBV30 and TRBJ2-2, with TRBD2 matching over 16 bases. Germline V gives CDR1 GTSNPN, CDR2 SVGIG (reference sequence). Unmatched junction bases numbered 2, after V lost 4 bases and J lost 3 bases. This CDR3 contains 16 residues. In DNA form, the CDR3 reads TGTGCCTGGACGGGACTAGCGGGGGGGTACACCGGGGAGCTGTTTTTT. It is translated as CAWTGLAGGYTGELFF.

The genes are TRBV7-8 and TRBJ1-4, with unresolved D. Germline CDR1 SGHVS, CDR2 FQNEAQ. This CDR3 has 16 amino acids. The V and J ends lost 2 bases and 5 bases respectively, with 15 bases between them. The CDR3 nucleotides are TGTGCCAGCAGCTTACTTTGGCCCCCGCTCAATGAAAAACTGTTTTTT. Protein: CASSLLWPPLNEKLFF.

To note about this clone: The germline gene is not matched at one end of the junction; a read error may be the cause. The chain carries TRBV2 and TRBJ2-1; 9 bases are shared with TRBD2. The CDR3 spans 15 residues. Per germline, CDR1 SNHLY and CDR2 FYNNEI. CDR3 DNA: TGTGCCAGCAGAGAAGCGGGGGGCTCCTACAATGAGCAGTTCTTC. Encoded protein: CASREAGGSYNEQFF.

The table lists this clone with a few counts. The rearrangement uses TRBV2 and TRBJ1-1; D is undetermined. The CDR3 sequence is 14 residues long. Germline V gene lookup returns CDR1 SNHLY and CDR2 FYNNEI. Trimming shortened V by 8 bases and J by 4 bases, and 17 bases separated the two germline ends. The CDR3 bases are TGTGCCAGCTCCTTGGCGGGGTTGTTCACTGAAGCTTTCTTT. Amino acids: CASSLAGLFTEAFF.

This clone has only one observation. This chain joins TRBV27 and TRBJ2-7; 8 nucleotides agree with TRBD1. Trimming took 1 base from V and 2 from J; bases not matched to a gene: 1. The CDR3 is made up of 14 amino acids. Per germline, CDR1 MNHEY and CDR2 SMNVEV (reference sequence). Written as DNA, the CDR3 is TGTGCCAGCAGTTTATTGGACAGGGCCTACGAGCAGTACTTC. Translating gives CASSLLDRAYEQYF.

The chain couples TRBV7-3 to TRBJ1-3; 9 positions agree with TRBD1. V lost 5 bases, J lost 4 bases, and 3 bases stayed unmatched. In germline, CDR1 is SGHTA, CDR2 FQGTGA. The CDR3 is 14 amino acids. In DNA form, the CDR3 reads TGTGCCAGCAGCGCCGGACAGGGGGGAAACACCATATATTTT. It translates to CASSAGQGGNTIYF. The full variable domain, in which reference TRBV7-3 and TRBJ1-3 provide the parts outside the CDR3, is GAGVSQTPSNKVTEKGKYVELRCDPISGHTALYWYRQSLGQGPEFLIYFQGTGAADDSGLPNDRFFAVRPEGSVSTLKIQRTERGDSAVYLCASSAGQGGNTIYFGEGSWLTVV.

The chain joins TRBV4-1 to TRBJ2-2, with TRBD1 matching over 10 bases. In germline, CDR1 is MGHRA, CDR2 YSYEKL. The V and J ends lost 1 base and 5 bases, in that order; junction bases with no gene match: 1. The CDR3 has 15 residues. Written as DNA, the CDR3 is TGCGCCAGCAGCCAAGGGACAGGGGGAACCGGGGAGCTGTTTTTT. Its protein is CASSQGTGGTGELFF.

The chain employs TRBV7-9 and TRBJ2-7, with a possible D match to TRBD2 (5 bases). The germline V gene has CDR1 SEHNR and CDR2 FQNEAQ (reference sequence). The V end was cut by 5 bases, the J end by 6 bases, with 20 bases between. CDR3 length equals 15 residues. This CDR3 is CASSHPSSRSGEQYF. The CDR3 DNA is TGTGCCAGCAGCCACCCTAGCAGTAGGTCGGGCGAGCAGTACTTC.

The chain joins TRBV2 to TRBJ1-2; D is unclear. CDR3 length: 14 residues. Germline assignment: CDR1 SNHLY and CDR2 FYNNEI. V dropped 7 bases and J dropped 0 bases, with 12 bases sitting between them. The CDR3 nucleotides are TGTGCCAGCAAGGAGGGTTGGTCTAACTATGGCTACACCTTC. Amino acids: CASKEGWSNYGYTF.

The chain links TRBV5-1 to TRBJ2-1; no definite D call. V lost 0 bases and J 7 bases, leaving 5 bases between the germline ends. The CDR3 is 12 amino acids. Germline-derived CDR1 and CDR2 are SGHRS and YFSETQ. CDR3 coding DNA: TGCGCCAGCAGCTTGGCCGTTAATGAGCAGTTCTTC. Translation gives CASSLAVNEQFF.

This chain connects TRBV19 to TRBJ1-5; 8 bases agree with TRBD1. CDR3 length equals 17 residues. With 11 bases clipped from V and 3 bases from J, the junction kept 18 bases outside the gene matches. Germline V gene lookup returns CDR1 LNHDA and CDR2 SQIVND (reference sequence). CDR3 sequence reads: CALNRDRLGVVNQPQHF. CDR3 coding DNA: TGTGCCCTGAACCGGGACAGGCTCGGGGTTGTCAATCAGCCCCAGCATTTT. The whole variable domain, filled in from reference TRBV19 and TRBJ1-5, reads DGGITQSPKYLFRKEGQNVTLSCEQNLNHDAMYWYRQDPGQGLRLIYYSQIVNDFQKGDIAEGYSVSREKKESFPLTVTSAQKNPTAFYLCALNRDRLGVVNQPQHFGDGTRLSIL.

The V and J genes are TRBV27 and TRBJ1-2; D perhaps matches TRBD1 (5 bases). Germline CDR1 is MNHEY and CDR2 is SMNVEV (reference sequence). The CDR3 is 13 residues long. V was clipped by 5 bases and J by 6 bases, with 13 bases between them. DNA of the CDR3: TGTGCCAGCAGTCAGCAGGGTTATAATGGCTACACCTTC. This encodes CASSQQGYNGYTF.

The CDR3 sequence is CASSPRTEYNEQFF. CDR3 DNA: TGTGCCAGCAGCCCCCGGACAGAGTACAATGAGCAGTTCTTC. This chain uses TRBV9 with TRBJ2-1; D perhaps matches TRBD1 (6 bases). Trimming took off 4 bases at V and 4 bases at J, with 12 bases between the two ends. Germline V lookup: CDR1 SGDLS, CDR2 YYNGEE. The CDR3 extends over 14 amino acids. The whole variable domain, filled in from reference TRBV9 and TRBJ2-1, reads DSGVTQTPKHLITATGQRVTLRCSPRSGDLSVYWYQQSLDQGLQFLIQYYNGEERAKGNILERFSAQQFPDLHSELNLSSLELGDSALYFCASSPRTEYNEQFFGPGTRLTVL.

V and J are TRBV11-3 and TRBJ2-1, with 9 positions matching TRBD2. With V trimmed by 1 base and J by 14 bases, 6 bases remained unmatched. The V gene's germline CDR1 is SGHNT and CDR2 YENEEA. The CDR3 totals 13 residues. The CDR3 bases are TGTGCCAGCAGCTTAGGCGGGGGGGCCCTAAAGTTCTTC. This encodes CASSLGGGALKFF. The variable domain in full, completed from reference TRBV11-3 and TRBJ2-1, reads EAGVVQSPRYKIIEKKQPVAFWCNPISGHNTLYWYLQNLGQGPELLIRYENEEAVDDSQLPKDRFSAERLKGVDSTLKIQPAELGDSAVYLCASSLGGGALKFFGPGTRLTVL.

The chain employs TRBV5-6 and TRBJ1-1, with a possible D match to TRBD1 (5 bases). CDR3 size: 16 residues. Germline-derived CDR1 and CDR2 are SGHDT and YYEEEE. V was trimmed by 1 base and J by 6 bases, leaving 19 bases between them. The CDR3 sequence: CASSLWKTWIGAEAFF. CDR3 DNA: TGTGCCAGCAGCTTGTGGAAAACGTGGATAGGGGCTGAAGCTTTCTTT.

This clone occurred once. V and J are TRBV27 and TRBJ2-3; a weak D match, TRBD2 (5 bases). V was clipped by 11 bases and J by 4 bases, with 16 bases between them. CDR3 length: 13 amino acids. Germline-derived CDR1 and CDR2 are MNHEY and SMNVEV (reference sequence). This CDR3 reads CAGASSFSDTQYF. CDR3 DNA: TGTGCCGGCGCTAGCTCGTTTTCAGATACGCAGTATTTT.